This record covers a single T cell receptor beta chain. What it binds is not known. The record originates from a study of coeliac disease. CDR1 and CDR2 from the germline V gene are SQVTM and ANQGSEA. This CDR3 has 11 residues. The V end lost 4 bases, the J end lost 11 bases, and 14 bases lay between the germline ends. Notes on the study in general: The authors judged this method unsuitable for unbiased gliadin-specific T cell detection.

Only in-frame clones appear in the TCRdb table, and some are missing; sequencing was by immunoSEQ multiplex PCR. The table shows several thousand clones, with over 60% occurring only once. The origin of this receptor is a young man with celiac disease. This chain uses TRBV29-1 with TRBJ1-1; D is undetermined. Specimen: lamina propria lymphocytes from the gut. DNA for the CDR3: TGCAGCGTTGGGTACGATCAGCGGGCTTTCTTT. It yields the protein CSVGYDQRAFF.